Listed here are 6 T cell receptor beta chains from one sample, sequenced in a study of shared T cell receptors in the human thymus. Assay: immunoSEQ multiplex PCR; the TCRdb copy retains only in-frame clones and omits some. The sample contains hundreds of thousands of clones, around 78% of which appear only once. This sample was shared with a second study, whose subject was human thymus T cells.

Sequencing was done on a sample of thymocytes. The receptors were sampled from a boy in the first two years of life with a congenital heart defect.

This sequence joins TRBV18 and TRBJ1-2; D is possibly TRBD1 (5 bases). The CDR3 loop spans 16 amino acids. The V end was cut by 1 base, the J end by 8 bases, with 20 bases between. Germline V gene lookup returns CDR1 KGHSH and CDR2 LQKENI. The CDR3 DNA reads TGTGCCAGCTCACCACGAGATGCGATAGGGGTTCGGGGCTACACCTTC. Its translation is CASSPRDAIGVRGYTF. Together with reference TRBV18 and TRBJ1-2, the CDR3 gives the full variable domain: NAGVMQNPRHLVRRRGQEARLRCSPMKGHSHVYWYRQLPEEGLKFMVYLQKENIIDESGMPKERFSAEFPKEGPSILRIQQVVRGDSAAYFCASSPRDAIGVRGYTFGSGTRLTVV.

The J gene is TRBJ2-5, the V gene TRBV5-6; tentative D call: TRBD2 (6 bases). Germline CDR1 and CDR2: SGHDT and YYEEEE. Trimming shortened V by 4 bases and J by 5 bases, and 12 bases separated the two germline ends. The CDR3 is 13 residues long. In nucleotides, the CDR3 is TGTGCCAGCAGCCAGAAGGCGGGGGAGACCCAGTACTTC. Residues: CASSQKAGETQYF.

The chain uses TRBV5-1 and TRBJ1-2; D not resolved. Deletions cut 0 bases from V and 7 bases from J, with 10 bases between. CDR1 is SGHRS and CDR2 is YFSETQ in the germline V gene. The CDR3 covers 13 residues. The CDR3 nucleotides are TGCGCCAGCAGCTTGGAAAGTCGGGGTGGCTACACCTTC. It yields the protein CASSLESRGGYTF.

The rearrangement joins TRBV25-1 to TRBJ2-7; TRBD2 matches 11 bases. Trimming at V came to 2 bases and at J to 0 bases, leaving 9 bases not matched to a gene. The CDR3 sequence is 18 residues long. Looked up from germline, CDR1 is MGHDK and CDR2 is SYGVNS. CDR3 sequence (DNA): TGTGCCAGCAGTGAAGGGGGGGCTAGCGGGAGGAGCTCCTACGAGCAGTACTTC. Protein sequence: CASSEGGASGRSSYEQYF.

The chain uses TRBV4-3 and TRBJ2-7, with 11 bases matching TRBD2. Germline trimming cut 6 bases from V and 6 bases from J; bases unmatched to any gene: 13. In germline, CDR1 is LGHNA, CDR2 YSLEER. The CDR3 spans 16 residues. CDR3 loop: CASRLSLAGGKSEQYF. The CDR3 DNA reads TGCGCCAGCAGACTCAGCCTAGCGGGAGGCAAGAGCGAGCAGTACTTC.

The rearrangement joins TRBV6-5 to TRBJ2-7, with D uncertain. There are 15 residues in the CDR3. V was trimmed by 0 bases and J by 3 bases, leaving 12 bases between them. Per germline, CDR1 MNHEY and CDR2 SVGAGI. The CDR3 protein is CASSYSSVSLYEQYF. In DNA, the CDR3 is TGTGCCAGCAGTTACTCGAGCGTGTCCCTCTACGAGCAGTACTTC.